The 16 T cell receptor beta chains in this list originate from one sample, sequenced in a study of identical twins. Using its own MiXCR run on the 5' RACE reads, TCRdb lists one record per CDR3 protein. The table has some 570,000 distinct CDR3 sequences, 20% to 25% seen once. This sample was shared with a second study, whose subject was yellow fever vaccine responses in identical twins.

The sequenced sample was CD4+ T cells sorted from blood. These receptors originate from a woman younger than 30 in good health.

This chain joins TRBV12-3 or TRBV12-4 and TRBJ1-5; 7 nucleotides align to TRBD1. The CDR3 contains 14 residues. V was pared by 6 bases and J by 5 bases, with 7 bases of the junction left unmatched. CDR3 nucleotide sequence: TGTGCCAGCAGGATAGGGGGCGTCCATCAGCCCCAGCATTTT. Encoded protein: CASRIGGVHQPQHF.

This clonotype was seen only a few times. The CDR3 sequence is CASSSSATQYF. The CDR3 DNA follows: TGTGCCAGCAGTTCCTCCGCGACCCAGTACTTC. The genes are TRBV6-5 and TRBJ2-5, with D hard to call. The germline gives CDR1 MNHEY, CDR2 SVGAGI. The V and J ends lost 4 bases and 7 bases respectively, with 7 bases between them. The CDR3 loop spans 11 amino acids.

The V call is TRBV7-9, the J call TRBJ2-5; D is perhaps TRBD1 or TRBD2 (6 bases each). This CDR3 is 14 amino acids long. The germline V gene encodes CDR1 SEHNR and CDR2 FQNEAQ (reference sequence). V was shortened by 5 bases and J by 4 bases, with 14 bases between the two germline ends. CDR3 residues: CASSHHREVETQYF. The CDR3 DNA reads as TGTGCCAGCAGCCATCACAGGGAGGTAGAGACCCAGTACTTC.

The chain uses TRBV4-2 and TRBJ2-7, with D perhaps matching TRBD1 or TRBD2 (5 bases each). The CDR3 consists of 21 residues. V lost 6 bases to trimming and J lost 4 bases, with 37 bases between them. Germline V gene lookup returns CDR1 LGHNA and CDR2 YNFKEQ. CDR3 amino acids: CASRDRAGRDRYQNTLYEQYF. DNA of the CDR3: TGTGCCAGCAGGGATCGGGCGGGCAGGGATCGTTACCAAAATACCTTGTACGAGCAGTACTTC.

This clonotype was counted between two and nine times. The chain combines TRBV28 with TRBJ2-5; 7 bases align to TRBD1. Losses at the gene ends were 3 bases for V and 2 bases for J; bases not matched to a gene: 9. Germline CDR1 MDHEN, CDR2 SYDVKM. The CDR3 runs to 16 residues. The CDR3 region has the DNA TGTGCCAGCAGTTTCTCGACGGGACAGCGACAAGAGACCCAGTACTTC. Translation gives CASSFSTGQRQETQYF.

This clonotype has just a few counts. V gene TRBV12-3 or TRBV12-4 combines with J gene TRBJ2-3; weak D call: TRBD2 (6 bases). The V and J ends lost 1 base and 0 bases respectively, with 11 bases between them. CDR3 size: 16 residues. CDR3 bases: TGTGCCAGCAGTTTAGGAGGGCTAGCGAGCACAGATACGCAGTATTTT. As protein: CASSLGGLASTDTQYF.

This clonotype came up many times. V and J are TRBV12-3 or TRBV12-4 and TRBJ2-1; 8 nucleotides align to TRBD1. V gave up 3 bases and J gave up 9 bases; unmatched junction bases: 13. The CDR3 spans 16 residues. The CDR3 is CASSFWGGQGGFEQFF. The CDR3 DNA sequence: TGTGCCAGCAGTTTTTGGGGTGGACAGGGCGGGTTTGAGCAGTTCTTC.

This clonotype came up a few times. This CDR3 reads CSARAWTSGSNEQFF. The CDR3 DNA is TGCAGTGCTAGAGCTTGGACTAGCGGGAGCAATGAGCAGTTCTTC. This chain uses TRBV20-1 with TRBJ2-1; 13 bases line up with TRBD2. The junction had 3 bases not matched to a gene; V was cut back by 1 base and J by 6 bases. The CDR3 length is 15 residues. Germline V gives CDR1 DFQATT, CDR2 SNEGSKA (reference sequence).

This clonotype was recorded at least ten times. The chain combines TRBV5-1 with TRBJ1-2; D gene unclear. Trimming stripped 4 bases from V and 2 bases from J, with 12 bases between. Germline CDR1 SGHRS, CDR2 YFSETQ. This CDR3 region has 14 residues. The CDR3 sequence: CASSPDTTNYGYTF. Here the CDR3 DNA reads TGCGCCAGCAGCCCAGATACCACCAACTATGGCTACACCTTC.

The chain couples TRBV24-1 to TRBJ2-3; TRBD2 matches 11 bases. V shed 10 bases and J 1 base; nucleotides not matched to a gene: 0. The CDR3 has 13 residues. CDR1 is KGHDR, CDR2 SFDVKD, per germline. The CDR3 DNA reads TGTGCCACGGGACTAGCGGGCACAGATACGCAGTATTTT. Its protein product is CATGLAGTDTQYF.

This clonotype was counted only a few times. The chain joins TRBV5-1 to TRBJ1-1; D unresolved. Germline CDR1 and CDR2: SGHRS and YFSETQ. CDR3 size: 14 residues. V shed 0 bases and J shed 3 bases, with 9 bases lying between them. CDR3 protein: CASSLVNRDTEAFF. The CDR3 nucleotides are TGCGCCAGCAGCTTGGTAAATCGGGACACTGAAGCTTTCTTT.

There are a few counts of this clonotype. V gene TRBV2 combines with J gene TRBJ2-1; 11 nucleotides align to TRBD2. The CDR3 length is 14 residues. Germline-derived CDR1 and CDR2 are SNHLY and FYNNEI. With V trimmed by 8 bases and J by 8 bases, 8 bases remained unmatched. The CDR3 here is CASRKLAGVHEQFF. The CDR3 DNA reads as TGTGCCAGCCGAAAACTAGCGGGAGTACATGAGCAGTTCTTC.

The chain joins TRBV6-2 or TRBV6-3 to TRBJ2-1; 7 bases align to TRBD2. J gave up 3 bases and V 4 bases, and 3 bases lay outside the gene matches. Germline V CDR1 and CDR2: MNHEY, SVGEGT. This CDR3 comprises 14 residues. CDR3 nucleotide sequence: TGTGCCAGCAGTTTACGGGAGGACTACAATGAGCAGTTCTTC. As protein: CASSLREDYNEQFF.

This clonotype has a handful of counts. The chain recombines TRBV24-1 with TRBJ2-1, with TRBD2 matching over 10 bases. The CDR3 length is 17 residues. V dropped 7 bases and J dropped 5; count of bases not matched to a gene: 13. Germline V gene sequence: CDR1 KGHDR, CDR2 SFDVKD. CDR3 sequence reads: CATSSHPTSGEHNEQFF. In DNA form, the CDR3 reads TGTGCCACCAGCTCCCACCCAACTAGCGGGGAACACAATGAGCAGTTCTTC.

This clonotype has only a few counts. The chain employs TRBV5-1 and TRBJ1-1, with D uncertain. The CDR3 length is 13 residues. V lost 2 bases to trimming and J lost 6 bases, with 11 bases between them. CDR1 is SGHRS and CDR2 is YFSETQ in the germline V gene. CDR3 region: CASSFRKEAEAFF. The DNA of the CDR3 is TGCGCCAGCAGCTTCCGGAAGGAGGCTGAAGCTTTCTTT.

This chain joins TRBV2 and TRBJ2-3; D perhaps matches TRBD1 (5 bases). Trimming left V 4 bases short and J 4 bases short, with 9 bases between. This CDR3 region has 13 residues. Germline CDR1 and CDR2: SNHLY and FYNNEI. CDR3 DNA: TGTGCCAGCAGTGGAGAAGGGGCAGATACGCAGTATTTT. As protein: CASSGEGADTQYF. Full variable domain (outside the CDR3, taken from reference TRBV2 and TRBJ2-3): EPEVTQTPSHQVTQMGQEVILRCVPISNHLYFYWYRQILGQKVEFLVSFYNNEISEKSEIFDDQFSVERPDGSNFTLKIRSTKLEDSAMYFCASSGEGADTQYFGPGTRLTVL.